Below, 21 T cell receptor beta chains from the same sample are listed, as sequenced in a study of a mutant IDH1 vaccine in newly diagnosed glioma. Repertoires were generated with immunoSEQ multiplex PCR, while TCRdb's copy carries only in-frame clones and drops some. The sample contains 50,000 to 75,000 clones, 91% of which appear only once. As to time point: baseline, week 1 (first vaccination visit). Documented treatment: pre-vaccination baseline after standard-of-care therapy. The specimen was PBMCs, collected from a glioma patient treated with radiotherapy, temozolomide or both. These receptors were obtained from a man in his fifties or sixties with glioma.

The rearrangement joins TRBV4-1 to TRBJ2-3, with D uncertain. Trimming took 0 bases from V and 1 from J, leaving 5 bases between them. CDR3 length: 14 amino acids. Germline CDR1 is MGHRA and CDR2 is YSYEKL. The CDR3 here is CASSQEEGTDTQYF. The DNA of the CDR3 is TGCGCCAGCAGCCAAGAAGAGGGCACAGATACGCAGTATTTT.

V gene TRBV28 combines with J gene TRBJ2-5; TRBD2 matches at 14 bases. This CDR3 contains 18 residues. J lost 0 bases, V lost 0 bases, and 3 bases had no gene match. Germline-derived CDR1 and CDR2 are MDHEN and SYDVKM. The CDR3 spells CASSLWGTSGRDQETQYF. For the CDR3, the DNA is TGTGCCAGCAGTTTATGGGGGACTAGCGGGAGAGACCAAGAGACCCAGTACTTC.

The rearrangement uses TRBV7-2 and TRBJ2-1, with 7 bases matching TRBD2. Germline values: CDR1 SGHTA, CDR2 FQGNSA. The V segment lost 3 bases and the J segment 5 bases; nucleotides outside the gene matches: 13. CDR3 size: 17 residues. Here the CDR3 reads CASSFSVLAVPNNEQFF. The CDR3 DNA is TGTGCCAGCAGCTTTAGCGTCCTAGCGGTCCCTAACAATGAGCAGTTCTTC.

The sample holds a few counts of this clone. The V and J genes are TRBV4-1 and TRBJ1-4; 10 bases map to TRBD1. The CDR3 sequence is 16 residues long. The germline gives CDR1 MGHRA, CDR2 YSYEKL. Trimming at V came to 3 bases and at J to 4 bases, leaving 5 bases not matched to a gene. This CDR3 reads CASSQTGTGDNEKLFF. The CDR3 DNA sequence: TGCGCCAGCAGCCAGACCGGGACAGGGGATAATGAAAAACTGTTTTTT.

V and J are TRBV27 and TRBJ1-1, with TRBD1 identical over 7 bases. The CDR3 contains 16 residues. The ends lost 3 bases at V and 2 bases at J; junction bases unmatched: 9. The germline gives CDR1 MNHEY, CDR2 SMNVEV (reference sequence). The CDR3 region has the DNA TGTGCCAGCAGTTTCTCCAGGGGGGTAGGTAACACTGAAGCTTTCTTT. Translation: CASSFSRGVGNTEAFF.

The rearrangement uses TRBV9 and TRBJ2-3; 9 nucleotides match TRBD2. Trimming cost V 0 bases and J 8 bases; bases outside gene matches: 4. Germline lookup yields CDR1 SGDLS and CDR2 YYNGEE. CDR3 length: 14 amino acids. CDR3 DNA sequence: TGTGCCAGCAGCGTAGGGGGCGGGGGGGCTACGCAGTATTTT. This encodes CASSVGGGGATQYF. Looking up the rest from reference TRBV9 and TRBJ2-3 gives the full variable domain: DSGVTQTPKHLITATGQRVTLRCSPRSGDLSVYWYQQSLDQGLQFLIQYYNGEERAKGNILERFSAQQFPDLHSELNLSSLELGDSALYFCASSVGGGGATQYFGPGTRLTVL.

V gene TRBV14 combines with J gene TRBJ2-6; unclear D gene. V lost 4 bases, J lost 3 bases, and 4 bases lay in between. This CDR3 spans 13 amino acids. Germline assignment: CDR1 SGHDN and CDR2 FVKESK. The CDR3 nucleotides are TGTGCCAGCAGCCTTCTTGGGGCCAACGTCCTGACTTTC. Translating gives CASSLLGANVLTF.

V and J are TRBV25-1 and TRBJ2-2; perhaps TRBD2 as D (5 bases). The CDR3 runs 16 residues. Germline CDR1 reads MGHDK; CDR2 reads SYGVNS. V dropped 7 bases and J dropped 2 bases, with 17 bases sitting between them. Here the CDR3 reads CASMEVGGRNTGELFF. CDR3 bases: TGTGCCAGCATGGAGGTAGGTGGGCGAAACACCGGGGAGCTGTTTTTT.

This rearrangement joins TRBV9 to TRBJ2-2; D is unresolved. Per germline, CDR1 SGDLS and CDR2 YYNGEE. V lost 4 bases to trimming and J lost 6 bases, with 10 bases between them. This CDR3 has 13 residues. The CDR3 nucleotides are TGTGCCAGCAGCCCCCCCCGCGCCGGGGAGCTGTTTTTT. Protein product: CASSPPRAGELFF.

The chain links TRBV18 to TRBJ2-3; D call uncertain. The CDR3 is 11 amino acids. Germline V gives CDR1 KGHSH, CDR2 LQKENI. V was pared by 1 base and J by 5 bases, with 1 base between. In nucleotides, the CDR3 is TGTGCCAGCTCACCACAAGATACGCAGTATTTT. Amino acids: CASSPQDTQYF.

The gene calls are TRBV27 and TRBJ2-3; TRBD1 matches 10 bases. The CDR3 is 16 amino acids. The junction had 9 bases not matched to a gene; V was cut back by 5 bases and J by 4 bases. Germline lookup yields CDR1 MNHEY and CDR2 SMNVEV (reference sequence). CDR3 region: CASSPFTGTGADTQYF. CDR3 in DNA: TGTGCCAGCAGTCCCTTCACCGGGACAGGGGCAGATACGCAGTATTTT.

The rearrangement links TRBV7-2 to TRBJ1-2; 9 nucleotides line up with TRBD1. The trim removed 4 bases at V and 7 bases at J, leaving 1 base unmatched. The CDR3 has 12 residues. Germline V gene sequence: CDR1 SGHTA, CDR2 FQGNSA. The CDR3 nucleotides are TGTGCCAGCAGCTGGACAGGGGCTGGCTACACCTTC. It yields the protein CASSWTGAGYTF.

J is TRBJ2-1 and V is TRBV2, with 10 bases that match TRBD2. The CDR3 has 15 amino acids. J lost 6 bases, V lost 6 bases, and 8 bases had no gene match. Per germline, CDR1 SNHLY and CDR2 FYNNEI. The CDR3 nucleotides read TGTGCCAGCAGCCCTTGGGCTAGCGGGAGCAATGAGCAGTTCTTC. Protein product: CASSPWASGSNEQFF.

This clone is a singleton in its sample. The gene calls are TRBV19 and TRBJ2-2; D remains unclear. Germline loops: CDR1 LNHDA, CDR2 SQIVND (reference sequence). CDR3 length: 14 amino acids. The germline V and J ends were trimmed by 3 bases and 1 base, with 6 bases remaining between them. The CDR3: CASSIVQNTGELFF. The CDR3 coding sequence is TGTGCCAGTAGTATTGTACAGAACACCGGGGAGCTGTTTTTT.

The chain carries TRBV4-3 and TRBJ2-4; 7 nucleotides agree with TRBD1. The V gene's germline CDR1 is LGHNA and CDR2 YSLEER. This CDR3 contains 17 residues. After removal of 1 base from V and 0 bases from J, the junction contained 6 bases not matched to a gene. The CDR3 sequence: CASSQAGTDLAKNIQYF. In DNA form, the CDR3 reads TGCGCCAGCAGCCAAGCTGGGACAGATCTAGCCAAAAACATTCAGTACTTC.

The J gene is TRBJ1-1, the V gene TRBV25-1; D not certain. V gave up 9 bases and J gave up 1 base, with 15 bases separating them. The CDR3 length is 14 residues. Germline CDR1 and CDR2: MGHDK and SYGVNS. CDR3 DNA sequence: TGTGCCAGACCCTCACCCGGGCGGAACACTGAAGCTTTCTTT. As protein: CARPSPGRNTEAFF.

A single count supports this clone. This sequence joins TRBV10-2 and TRBJ2-7; no reliable D call. Germline CDR1 is WSHSY and CDR2 is SAAADI. There are 12 residues in the CDR3. Between the trimmed V and J ends, which lost 3 bases and 2 bases, there was a span of 5 bases. The CDR3 region is CASSESPYEQYF. CDR3 nucleotide sequence: TGCGCCAGCAGTGAATCCCCCTACGAGCAGTACTTC.

This chain joins TRBV7-6 and TRBJ1-2; D unresolved. Trimming took off 3 bases at V and 6 bases at J, with 17 bases between the two ends. Germline CDR1 reads SGHVS; CDR2 reads FNYEAQ. The CDR3 is 15 amino acids. DNA for the CDR3: TGTGCCAGCAGCTTCAATCGGGGTAGACCGGATGGCTACACCTTC. This codes for CASSFNRGRPDGYTF.

This rearrangement joins TRBV19 to TRBJ2-7, with 7 bases lining up with TRBD1. V shed 5 bases and J 4 bases; nucleotides not matched to a gene: 8. This CDR3 has 14 residues. The germline V gene has CDR1 LNHDA and CDR2 SQIVND (reference sequence). CDR3 in DNA: TGTGCCAGTAGTCGTTGGGACAGAACTTACGAGCAGTACTTC. It is translated as CASSRWDRTYEQYF.

V gene TRBV7-9 combines with J gene TRBJ1-5; no definite D call. The V end lost 3 bases, the J end lost 12 bases, and 15 bases lay between the germline ends. This CDR3 spans 13 amino acids. Germline CDR1 SEHNR, CDR2 FQNEAQ (reference sequence). The CDR3 DNA sequence: TGTGCCAGCAGCTTTGAGGGTTTTGGGAGCCAGCATTTT. Encoded protein: CASSFEGFGSQHF. Together with reference TRBV7-9 and TRBJ1-5, the CDR3 gives the full variable domain: DTGVSQNPRHKITKRGQNVTFRCDPISEHNRLYWYRQTLGQGPEFLTYFQNEAQLEKSRLLSDRFSAERPKGSFSTLEIQRTEQGDSAMYLCASSFEGFGSQHFGDGTRLSIL.

This clone was observed a few times. The CDR3 nucleotides are TGTGCCAGTAGTATGGTTACGGTAATGTCAGATACGCAGTATTTT. The encoded protein is CASSMVTVMSDTQYF. The rearrangement links TRBV19 to TRBJ2-3; D gene unclear. Per the germline V gene, CDR1 is LNHDA and CDR2 is SQIVND (reference sequence). The CDR3 totals 15 residues. The V end lost 3 bases, the J end lost 4 bases, and 14 bases lay between the germline ends.